Here is one TCR beta chain with its context. Terminally differentiated effector memory CD45RA+ cells were left out of the naive CD8 fraction, which was CD45RO-negative and positively selected for CCR7. Donors were healthy HIV-negative adults without recently reported acute infections or vaccinations. A deep-level run was used for the assay. The protocol was immunoSEQ multiplex PCR, while the TCRdb copy is restricted to in-frame clones and leaves out a portion. In the table there are about 550,000 clones, 95% of which are singletons. The data derive from a study of shared clonotypes between healthy human individuals. About the research overall: A couple of women and a few men aged 18 to 49 served as donors.

Per the germline V gene, CDR1 is MNHEY and CDR2 is SVGAGI. Trimming left V 0 bases short and J 5 bases short, with 17 bases between. The CDR3 sequence is 16 residues long. What was sequenced was naive CD8+ T cells sorted from blood. The chain employs TRBV6-5 and TRBJ2-7; D possibly corresponds to TRBD2 (6 bases). The TCR comes from a woman aged 30 to 39 in good health. CDR3 amino acids: CASSYSIGTQAHEQYF. Written as DNA, the CDR3 is TGTGCCAGCAGTTACTCGATAGGGACTCAGGCCCACGAGCAGTACTTC.